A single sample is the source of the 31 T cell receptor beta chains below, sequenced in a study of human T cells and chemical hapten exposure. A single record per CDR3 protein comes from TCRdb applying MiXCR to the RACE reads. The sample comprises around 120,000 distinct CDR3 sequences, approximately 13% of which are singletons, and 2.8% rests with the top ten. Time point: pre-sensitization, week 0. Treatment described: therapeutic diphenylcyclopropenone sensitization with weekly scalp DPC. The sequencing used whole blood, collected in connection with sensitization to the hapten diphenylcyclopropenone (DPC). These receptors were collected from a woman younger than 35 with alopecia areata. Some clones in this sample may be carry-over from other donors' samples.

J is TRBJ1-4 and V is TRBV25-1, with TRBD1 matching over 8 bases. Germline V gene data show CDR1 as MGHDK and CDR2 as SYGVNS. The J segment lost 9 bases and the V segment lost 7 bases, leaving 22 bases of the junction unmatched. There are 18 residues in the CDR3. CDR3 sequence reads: CASTDAGTGTRRLKKLFF. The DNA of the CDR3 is TGTGCCAGCACAGATGCCGGGACAGGCACCCGAAGATTGAAAAAACTGTTTTTT.

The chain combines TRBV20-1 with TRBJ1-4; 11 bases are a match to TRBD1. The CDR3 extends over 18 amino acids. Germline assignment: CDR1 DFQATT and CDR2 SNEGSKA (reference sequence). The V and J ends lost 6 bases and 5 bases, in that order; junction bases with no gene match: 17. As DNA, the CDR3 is TGCAGTGCAAGGAGCGACAGATTGGACAGGGGGCGAAATGAAAAACTGTTTTTT. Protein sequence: CSARSDRLDRGRNEKLFF.

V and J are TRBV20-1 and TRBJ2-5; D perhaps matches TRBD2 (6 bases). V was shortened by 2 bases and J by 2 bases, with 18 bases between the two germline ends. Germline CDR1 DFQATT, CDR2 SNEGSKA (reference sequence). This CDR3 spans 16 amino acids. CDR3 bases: TGCAGTGCTAGACCGCATCGGGGGTCCCTGCAAGAGACCCAGTACTTC. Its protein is CSARPHRGSLQETQYF.

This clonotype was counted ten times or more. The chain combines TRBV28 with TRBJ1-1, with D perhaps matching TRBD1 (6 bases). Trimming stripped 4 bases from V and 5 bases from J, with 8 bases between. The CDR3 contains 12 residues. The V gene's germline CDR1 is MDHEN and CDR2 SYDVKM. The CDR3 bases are TGTGCCAGCAGTTACAGGGAAACTGAAGCTTTCTTT. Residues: CASSYRETEAFF.

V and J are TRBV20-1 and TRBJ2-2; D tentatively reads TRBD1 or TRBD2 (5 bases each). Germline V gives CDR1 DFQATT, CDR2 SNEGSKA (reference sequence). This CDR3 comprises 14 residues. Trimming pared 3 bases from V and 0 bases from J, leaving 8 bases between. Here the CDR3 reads CSASGASNTGELFF. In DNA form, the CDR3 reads TGCAGTGCTAGCGGGGCCTCGAACACCGGGGAGCTGTTTTTT.

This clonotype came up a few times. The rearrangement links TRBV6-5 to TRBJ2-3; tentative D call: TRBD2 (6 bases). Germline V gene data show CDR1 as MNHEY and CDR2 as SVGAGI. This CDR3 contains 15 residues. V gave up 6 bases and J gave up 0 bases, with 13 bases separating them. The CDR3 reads CASRRRGTSTDTQYF. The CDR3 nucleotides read TGTGCCAGCAGACGGCGGGGCACTAGCACAGATACGCAGTATTTT.

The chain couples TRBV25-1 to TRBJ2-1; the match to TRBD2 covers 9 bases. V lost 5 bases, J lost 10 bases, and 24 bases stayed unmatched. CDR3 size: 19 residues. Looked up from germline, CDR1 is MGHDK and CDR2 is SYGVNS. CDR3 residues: CASSRSLGGGPSTSGEQFF. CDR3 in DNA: TGTGCCAGCAGTCGCTCCCTGGGGGGGGGCCCCTCAACTAGCGGGGAGCAGTTCTTC.

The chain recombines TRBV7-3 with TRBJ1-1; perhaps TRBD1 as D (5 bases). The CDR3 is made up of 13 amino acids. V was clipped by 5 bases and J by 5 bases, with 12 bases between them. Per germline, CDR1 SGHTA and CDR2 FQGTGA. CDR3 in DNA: TGTGCCAGCAGCCCCCAGGGCATTACTGAAGCTTTCTTT. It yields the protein CASSPQGITEAFF.

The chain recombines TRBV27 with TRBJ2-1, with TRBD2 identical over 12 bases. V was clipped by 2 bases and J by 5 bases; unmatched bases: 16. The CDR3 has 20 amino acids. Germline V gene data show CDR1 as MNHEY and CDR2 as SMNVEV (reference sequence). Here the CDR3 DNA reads TGTGCCAGCAGTTTAAGAGGTCCTAGCGGGGGGGTTTGGGCGAACAATGAGCAGTTCTTC. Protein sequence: CASSLRGPSGGVWANNEQFF.

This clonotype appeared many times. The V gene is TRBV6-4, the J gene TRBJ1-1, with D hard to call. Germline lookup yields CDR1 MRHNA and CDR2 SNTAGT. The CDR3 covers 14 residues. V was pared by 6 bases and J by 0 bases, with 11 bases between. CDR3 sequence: CASRRDIMNTEAFF. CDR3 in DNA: TGTGCCAGCAGAAGAGACATCATGAACACTGAAGCTTTCTTT.

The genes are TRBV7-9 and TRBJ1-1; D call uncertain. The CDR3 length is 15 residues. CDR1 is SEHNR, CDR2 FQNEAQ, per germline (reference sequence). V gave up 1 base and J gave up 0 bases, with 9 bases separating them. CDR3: CASSLGRALNTEAFF. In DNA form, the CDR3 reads TGTGCCAGCAGCTTAGGCAGAGCCCTGAACACTGAAGCTTTCTTT.

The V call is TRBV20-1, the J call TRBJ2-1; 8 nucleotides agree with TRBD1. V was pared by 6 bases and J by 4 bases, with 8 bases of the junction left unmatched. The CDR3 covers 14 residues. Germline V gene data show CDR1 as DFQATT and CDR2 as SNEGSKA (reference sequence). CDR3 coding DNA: TGCAGTGCCAGGGACAGGACAACTTACAATGAGCAGTTCTTC. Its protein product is CSARDRTTYNEQFF.

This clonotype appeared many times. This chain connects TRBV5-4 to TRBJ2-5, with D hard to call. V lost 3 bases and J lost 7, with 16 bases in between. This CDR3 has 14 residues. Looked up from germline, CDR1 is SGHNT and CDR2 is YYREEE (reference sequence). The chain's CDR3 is CASSSTSRKRTQYF. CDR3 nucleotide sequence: TGTGCCAGCAGCTCCACCTCACGAAAAAGGACCCAGTACTTC.

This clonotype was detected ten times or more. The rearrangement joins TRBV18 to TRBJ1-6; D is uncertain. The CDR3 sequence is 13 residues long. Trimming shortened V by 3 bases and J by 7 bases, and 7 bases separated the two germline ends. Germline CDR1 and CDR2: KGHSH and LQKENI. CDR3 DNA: TGTGCCAGCTCACCGGATAGAAATTCACCCCTCCACTTT. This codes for CASSPDRNSPLHF.

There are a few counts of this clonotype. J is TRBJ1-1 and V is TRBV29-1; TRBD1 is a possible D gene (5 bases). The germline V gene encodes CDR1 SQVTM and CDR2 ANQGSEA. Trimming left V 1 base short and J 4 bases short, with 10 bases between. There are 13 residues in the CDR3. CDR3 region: CSVEGGEGTEAFF. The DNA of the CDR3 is TGCAGCGTTGAAGGGGGCGAAGGCACTGAAGCTTTCTTT.

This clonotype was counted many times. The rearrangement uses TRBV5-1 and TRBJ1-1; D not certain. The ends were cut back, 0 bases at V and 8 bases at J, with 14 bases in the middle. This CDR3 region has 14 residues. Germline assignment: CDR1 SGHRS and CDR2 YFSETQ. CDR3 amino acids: CASSLAEDHLEAFF. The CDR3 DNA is TGCGCCAGCAGCTTGGCAGAGGACCATTTAGAAGCTTTCTTT. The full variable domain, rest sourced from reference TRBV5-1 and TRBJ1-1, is KAGVTQTPRYLIKTRGQQVTLSCSPISGHRSVSWYQQTPGQGLQFLFEYFSETQRNKGNFPGRFSGRQFSNSRSEMNVSTLELGDSALYLCASSLAEDHLEAFFGQGTRLTVV.

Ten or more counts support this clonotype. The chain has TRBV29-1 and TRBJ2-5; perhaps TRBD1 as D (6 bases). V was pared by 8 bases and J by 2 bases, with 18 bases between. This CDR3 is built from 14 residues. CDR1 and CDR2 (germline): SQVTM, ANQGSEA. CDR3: CSLIPRGTQETQYF. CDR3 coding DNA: TGCAGCTTAATACCCAGGGGAACACAAGAGACCCAGTACTTC.

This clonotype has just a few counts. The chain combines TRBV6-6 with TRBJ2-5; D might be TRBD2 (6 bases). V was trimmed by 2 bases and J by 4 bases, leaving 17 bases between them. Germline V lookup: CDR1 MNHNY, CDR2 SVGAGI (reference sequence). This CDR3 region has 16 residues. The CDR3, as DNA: TGTGCCAGCAGTTACCCCCGGGCTAGCGAGGGAGAGACCCAGTACTTC. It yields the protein CASSYPRASEGETQYF.

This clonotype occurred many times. The CDR3 is CASGLSPGGEQFF. The DNA of the CDR3 is TGTGCTAGTGGTTTGTCCCCCGGGGGGGAGCAGTTCTTC. The chain employs TRBV12-5 and TRBJ2-1, with 7 bases aligning to TRBD2. The CDR3 totals 13 residues. The V segment lost 2 bases and the J segment 10 bases; nucleotides outside the gene matches: 5. Germline V gene lookup returns CDR1 LGHNT and CDR2 FRNRAP.

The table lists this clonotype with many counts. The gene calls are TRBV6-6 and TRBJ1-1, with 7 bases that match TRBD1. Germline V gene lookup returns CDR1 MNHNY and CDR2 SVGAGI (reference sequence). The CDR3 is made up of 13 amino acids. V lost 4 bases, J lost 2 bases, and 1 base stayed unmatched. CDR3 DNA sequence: TGTGCCAGCAGTTGGACAGGTAACACTGAAGCTTTCTTT. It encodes CASSWTGNTEAFF.

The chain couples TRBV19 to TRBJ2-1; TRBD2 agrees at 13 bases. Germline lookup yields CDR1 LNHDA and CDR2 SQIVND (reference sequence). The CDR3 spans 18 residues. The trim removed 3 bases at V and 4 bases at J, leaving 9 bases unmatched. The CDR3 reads CASSILTGTSGAYNEQFF. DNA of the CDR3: TGTGCCAGTAGTATTCTCACCGGGACTAGCGGGGCGTACAATGAGCAGTTCTTC.

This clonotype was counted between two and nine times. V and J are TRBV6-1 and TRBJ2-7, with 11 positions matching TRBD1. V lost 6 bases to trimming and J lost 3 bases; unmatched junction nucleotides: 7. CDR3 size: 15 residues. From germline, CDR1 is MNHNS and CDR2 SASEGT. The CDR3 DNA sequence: TGTGCCAGCAGGTCGGGACAGGGGGAAATCTACGAGCAGTACTTC. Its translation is CASRSGQGEIYEQYF.

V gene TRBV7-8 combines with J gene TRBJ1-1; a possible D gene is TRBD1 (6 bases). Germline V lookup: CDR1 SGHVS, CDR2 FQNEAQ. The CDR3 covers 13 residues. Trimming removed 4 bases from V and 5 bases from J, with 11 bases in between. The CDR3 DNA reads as TGTGCCAGCAGCTCGGACAGAGGAACTGAAGCTTTCTTT. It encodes CASSSDRGTEAFF.

CDR3 in DNA: TGTGCCAGCAGCGTGAAGAGTGGAATGAGGAGCACAGATACGCAGTATTTT. This encodes CASSVKSGMRSTDTQYF. The chain uses TRBV5-4 and TRBJ2-3; D is ambiguous. The CDR3 length is 17 residues. The V and J ends lost 4 bases and 0 bases respectively, with 18 bases between them. The germline gives CDR1 SGHNT, CDR2 YYREEE (reference sequence).

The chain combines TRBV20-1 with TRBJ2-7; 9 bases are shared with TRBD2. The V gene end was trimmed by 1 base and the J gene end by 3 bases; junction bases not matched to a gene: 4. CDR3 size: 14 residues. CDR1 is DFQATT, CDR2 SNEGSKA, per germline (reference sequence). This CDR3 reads CSARVGLAFYEQYF. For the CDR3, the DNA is TGCAGTGCTAGAGTTGGACTAGCGTTCTACGAGCAGTACTTC.

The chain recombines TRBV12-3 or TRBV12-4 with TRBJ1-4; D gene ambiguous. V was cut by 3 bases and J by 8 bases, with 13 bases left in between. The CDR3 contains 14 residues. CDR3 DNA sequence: TGTGCCAGCAGTTTGGCATCCTTGGGGGAAAAACTGTTTTTT. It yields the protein CASSLASLGEKLFF.

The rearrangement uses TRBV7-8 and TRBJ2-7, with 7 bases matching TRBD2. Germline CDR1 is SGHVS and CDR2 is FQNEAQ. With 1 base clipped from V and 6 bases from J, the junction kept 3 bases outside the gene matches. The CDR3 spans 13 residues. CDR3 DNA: TGTGCCAGCAGCTTAGGGGAGGGACGCGAGCAGTACTTC. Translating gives CASSLGEGREQYF.

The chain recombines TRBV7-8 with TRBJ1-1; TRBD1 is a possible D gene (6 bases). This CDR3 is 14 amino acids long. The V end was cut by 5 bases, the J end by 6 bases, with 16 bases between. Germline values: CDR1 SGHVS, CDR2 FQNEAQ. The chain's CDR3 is CASSSTLGGAEAFF. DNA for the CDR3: TGTGCCAGCAGCAGCACTTTGGGGGGCGCTGAAGCTTTCTTT.

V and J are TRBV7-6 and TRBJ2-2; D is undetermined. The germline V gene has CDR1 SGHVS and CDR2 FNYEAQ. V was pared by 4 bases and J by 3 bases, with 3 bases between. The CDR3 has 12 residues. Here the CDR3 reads CASSSYTGELFF. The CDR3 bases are TGTGCCAGCAGCTCATACACCGGGGAGCTGTTTTTT.

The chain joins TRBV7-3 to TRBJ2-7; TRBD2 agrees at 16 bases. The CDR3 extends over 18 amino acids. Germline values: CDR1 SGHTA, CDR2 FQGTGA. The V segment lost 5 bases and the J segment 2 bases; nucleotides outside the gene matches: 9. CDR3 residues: CASSPGTSGGAEAYEQYF. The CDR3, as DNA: TGTGCCAGCAGCCCCGGGACTAGCGGGGGGGCGGAAGCCTACGAGCAGTACTTC.

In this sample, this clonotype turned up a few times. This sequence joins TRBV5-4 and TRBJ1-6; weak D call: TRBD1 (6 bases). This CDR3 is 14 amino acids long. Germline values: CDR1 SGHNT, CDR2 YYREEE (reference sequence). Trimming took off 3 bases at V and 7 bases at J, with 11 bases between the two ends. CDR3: CASSSRQANSPLHF. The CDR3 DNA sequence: TGTGCCAGCAGCTCAAGACAGGCCAATTCACCCCTCCACTTT.